Reported below is one T cell receptor beta chain. The sample originates from a study of T cell responses to AZD1222 COVID-19 vaccine. TCRdb's table, derived via immunoSEQ multiplex PCR, lists solely in-frame clones and lacks some. The data show some 170,000 clones, roughly nine tenths seen once. The germline V gene encodes CDR1 SGHDN and CDR2 FVKESK. The CDR3 is 16 amino acids. V lost 0 bases to trimming and J lost 4 bases, with 15 bases between them. The rearrangement uses TRBV14 and TRBJ1-1; the D gene is possibly TRBD1 (5 bases). The material was peripheral blood, obtained on day 0 of AZD1222 vaccination. This TCR came from an adult in good health. CDR3 sequence (DNA): TGTGCCAGCAGCCAAGATTTGGGGGGGATCGGCACTGAAGCTTTCTTT. Amino acids: CASSQDLGGIGTEAFF.